This TCR beta chain was recorded in a study of blood T cell repertoires in COVID-19. Overall study: PBMCs, B-cell-depleted T cells, or T cells were the source of the cDNA or gDNA that made up the material.

V was shortened by 2 bases and J by 4 bases, with 16 bases between the two germline ends. The CDR3 has 16 amino acids. The germline V gene encodes CDR1 SGHVS and CDR2 FQNEAQ. The protocol was immunoSEQ multiplex PCR, while the TCRdb copy is restricted to in-frame clones and leaves out a portion. The profile shows fewer than 110,000 clones, roughly 87% of them singletons. The sequence derives from a human donor in a cohort sampled during active COVID-19. The J gene is TRBJ2-3, the V gene TRBV7-8; D possibly corresponds to TRBD1 (6 bases). Sample: peripheral blood. The CDR3 here is CASSLSTAGVADTQYF. CDR3 nucleotide sequence: TGTGCCAGCAGCTTATCGACTGCAGGGGTGGCAGATACGCAGTATTTT.